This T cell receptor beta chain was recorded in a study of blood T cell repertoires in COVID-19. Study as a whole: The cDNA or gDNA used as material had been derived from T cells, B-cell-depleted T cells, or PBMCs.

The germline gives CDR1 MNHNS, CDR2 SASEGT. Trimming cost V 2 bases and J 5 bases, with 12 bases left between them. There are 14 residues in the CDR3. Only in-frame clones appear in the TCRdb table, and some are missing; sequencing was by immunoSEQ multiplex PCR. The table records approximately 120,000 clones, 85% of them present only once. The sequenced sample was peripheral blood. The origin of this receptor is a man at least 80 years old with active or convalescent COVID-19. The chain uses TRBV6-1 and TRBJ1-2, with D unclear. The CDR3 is CASSETHRRYGYTF. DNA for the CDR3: TGTGCCAGCAGTGAAACCCACAGAAGATATGGCTACACCTTC.